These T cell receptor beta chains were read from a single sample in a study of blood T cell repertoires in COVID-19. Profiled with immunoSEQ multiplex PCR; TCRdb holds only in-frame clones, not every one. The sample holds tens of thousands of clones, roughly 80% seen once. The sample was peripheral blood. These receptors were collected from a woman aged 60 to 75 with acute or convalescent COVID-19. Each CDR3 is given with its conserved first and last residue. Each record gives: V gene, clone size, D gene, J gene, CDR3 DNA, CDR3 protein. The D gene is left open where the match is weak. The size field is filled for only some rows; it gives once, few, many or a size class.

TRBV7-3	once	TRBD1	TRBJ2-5	TGTGCCAGCAGCCTCGGGACAGGCAACCAAGAGACCCAGTACTTC	CASSLGTGNQETQYF
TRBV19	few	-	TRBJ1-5	TGTGCCAGTAGTATGAGGCAGGGCAATAGCAATCAGCCCCAGCATTTT	CASSMRQGNSNQPQHF
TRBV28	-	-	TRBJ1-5	TGTGCCAGCAGTACCACCGGGATGCGCAATCAGCCCCAGCATTTT	CASSTTGMRNQPQHF
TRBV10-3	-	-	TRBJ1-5	TGTGCCATCAGTGCCGGGACACGAGAACAGCCCCAGCATTTT	CAISAGTREQPQHF
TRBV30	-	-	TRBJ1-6	TGTGCCTCAGACCGGAGCTCCTATAATTCACCCCTCCACTTT	CASDRSSYNSPLHF
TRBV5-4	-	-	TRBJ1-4	TGTGCCAGCAGCCTGCAAAGGGGCGACGAAAAACTGTTTTTT	CASSLQRGDEKLFF
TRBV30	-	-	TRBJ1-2	TGTGCCTGGATCTCATCCCCCGCAAACCTCGGGGGCTACACCTTC	CAWISSPANLGGYTF
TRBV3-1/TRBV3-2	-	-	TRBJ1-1	TGTGCCAGCAGCCAAGCAGGATTGACTGAAGCTTTCTTT	CASSQAGLTEAFF
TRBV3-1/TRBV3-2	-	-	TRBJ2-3	TGTGCCAGCAGCCCTCTGGGCGGGTTAATCACAGATACGCAGTATTTT	CASSPLGGLITDTQYF
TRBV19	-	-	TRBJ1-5	TGTGCCAGTAGTATAGATTCGGGTCTGCCGTTTCAGCCCCAGCATTTT	CASSIDSGLPFQPQHF
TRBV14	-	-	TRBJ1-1	TGTGCCAGCAGCCAAGCCCTTAACACTGAAGCTTTCTTT	CASSQALNTEAFF
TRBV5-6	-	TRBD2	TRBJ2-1	TGTGCCAGCAGCTCGACTAGCGGGAGTAACAATGAGCAGTTCTTC	CASSSTSGSNNEQFF
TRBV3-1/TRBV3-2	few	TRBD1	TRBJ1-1	TGTGCCAGCAGCCAATTACAGGGGAACTCTGAAGCTTTCTTT	CASSQLQGNSEAFF
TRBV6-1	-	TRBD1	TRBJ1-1	TGTGCCAGCAGTGAACTTTCAGGGGGCGACACTGAAGCTTTCTTT	CASSELSGGDTEAFF
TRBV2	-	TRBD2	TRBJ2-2	TGTGCCAGCACTCGGAGGGCTAGCGGGACCGGGGAGCTGTTTTTT	CASTRRASGTGELFF
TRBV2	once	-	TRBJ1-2	TGTGCCAGCAGTGACACTCCTCGCGGGGGAATCTATGGCTACACCTTC	CASSDTPRGGIYGYTF
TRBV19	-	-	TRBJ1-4	TGTGCCAGTAGTATAAGAGGGATTAATGAAAAACTGTTTTTT	CASSIRGINEKLFF
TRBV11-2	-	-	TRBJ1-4	TGTGCCAGCAGCCCTGCCAGGGAAAAACTGTTTTTT	CASSPAREKLFF
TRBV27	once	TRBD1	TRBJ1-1	TGTGCCAGCAGTTTAATGGACAGGGGATCTGAAGCTTTCTTT	CASSLMDRGSEAFF
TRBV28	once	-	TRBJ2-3	TGTGCCAGCACCGCTGGGGGGACAGATACGCAGTATTTT	CASTAGGTDTQYF
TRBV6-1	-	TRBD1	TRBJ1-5	TGTGCCAGCAGTGAGAGACAGGGGGCAAGGGAGCCCCAGCATTTT	CASSERQGAREPQHF
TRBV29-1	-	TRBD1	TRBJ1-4	TGCAGCGTTTCCCCCGGGACAGTAAATGAAAAACTGTTTTTT	CSVSPGTVNEKLFF
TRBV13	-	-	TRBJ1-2	TGTGCCAGCAGCTTAGGTGTGGGCAACTATGGCTACACCTTC	CASSLGVGNYGYTF
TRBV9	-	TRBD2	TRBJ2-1	TGTGCCAGCAGCGGTTCATTGCGGGGGGTACCGAATGAGCAGTTCTTC	CASSGSLRGVPNEQFF
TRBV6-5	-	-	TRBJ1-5	TGTGCCAGCAGTTACTCGTCCAATAGCAATCAGCCCCAGCATTTT	CASSYSSNSNQPQHF
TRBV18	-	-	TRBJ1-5	TGTGCCAGCTCAAACCAGGTGGGCAATCAGCCCCAGCATTTT	CASSNQVGNQPQHF
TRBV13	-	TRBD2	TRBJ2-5	TGTGCCAGCAGCTCCCGGGTTGAGGCTAGCGGGACTCAAGAGACCCAGTACTTC	CASSSRVEASGTQETQYF
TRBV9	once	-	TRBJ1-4	TGTGCCAGCAGCGTAGATGAGGGAGGAAAACTGTTTTTT	CASSVDEGGKLFF
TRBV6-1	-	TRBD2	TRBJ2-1	TGTGCCAGCAGTGGGCTAGCGGGAGGGGTCTCCTACAATGAGCAGTTCTTC	CASSGLAGGVSYNEQFF
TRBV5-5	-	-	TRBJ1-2	TGTGCCAGCAGCTCTACAGTCGGCTACACCTTC	CASSSTVGYTF
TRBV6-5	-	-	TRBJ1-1	TGTGCCAGCAGTTACTCGACAGGCTCGAACACTGAAGCTTTCTTT	CASSYSTGSNTEAFF
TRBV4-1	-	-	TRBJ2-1	TGCGCCAGCAGCCATCCCGGGACTTCCAATGAGCAGTTCTTC	CASSHPGTSNEQFF